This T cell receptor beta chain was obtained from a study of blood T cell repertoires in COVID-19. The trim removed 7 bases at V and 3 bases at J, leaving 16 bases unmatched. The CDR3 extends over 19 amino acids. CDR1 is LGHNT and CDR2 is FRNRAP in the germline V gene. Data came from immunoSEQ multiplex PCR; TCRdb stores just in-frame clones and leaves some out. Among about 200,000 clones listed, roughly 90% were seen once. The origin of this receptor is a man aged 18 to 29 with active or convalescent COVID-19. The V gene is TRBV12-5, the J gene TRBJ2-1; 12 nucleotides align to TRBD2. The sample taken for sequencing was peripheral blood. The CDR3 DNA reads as TGTGCTAGTGCTTCCCCGCGGGCTAGCGGGAGGGCCGTCTACAATGAGCAGTTCTTC. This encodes CASASPRASGRAVYNEQFF. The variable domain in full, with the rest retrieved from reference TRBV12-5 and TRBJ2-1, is DARVTQTPRHKVTEMGQEVTMRCQPILGHNTVFWYRQTMMQGLELLAYFRNRAPLDDSGMPKDRFSAEMPDATLATLKIQPSEPRDSAVYFCASASPRASGRAVYNEQFFGPGTRLTVL.